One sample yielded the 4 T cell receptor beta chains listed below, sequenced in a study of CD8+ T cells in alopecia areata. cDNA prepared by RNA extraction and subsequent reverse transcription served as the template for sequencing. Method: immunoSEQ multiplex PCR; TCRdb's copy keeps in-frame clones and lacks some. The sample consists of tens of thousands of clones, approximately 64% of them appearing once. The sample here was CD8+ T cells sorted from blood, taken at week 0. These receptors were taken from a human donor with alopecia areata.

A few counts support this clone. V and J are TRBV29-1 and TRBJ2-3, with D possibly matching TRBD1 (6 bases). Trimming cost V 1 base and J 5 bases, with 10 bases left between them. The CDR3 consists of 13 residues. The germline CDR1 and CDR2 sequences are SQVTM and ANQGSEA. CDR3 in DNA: TGCAGCGTTGAAGTAGAGGGGGTAGATACGCAGTATTTT. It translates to CSVEVEGVDTQYF.

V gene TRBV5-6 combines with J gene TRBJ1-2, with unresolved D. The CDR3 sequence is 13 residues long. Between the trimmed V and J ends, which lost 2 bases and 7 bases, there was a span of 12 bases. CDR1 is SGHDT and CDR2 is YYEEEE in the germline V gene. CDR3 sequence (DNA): TGTGCCAGCAGCTTCTGGGGATTCGTTGGCTACACCTTC. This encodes CASSFWGFVGYTF.

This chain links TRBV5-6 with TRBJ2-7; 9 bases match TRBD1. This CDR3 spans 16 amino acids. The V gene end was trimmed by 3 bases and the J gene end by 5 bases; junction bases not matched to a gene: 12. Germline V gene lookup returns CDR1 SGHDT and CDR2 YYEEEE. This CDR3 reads CASSWIPGQGPHEQYF. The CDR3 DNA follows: TGTGCCAGCAGCTGGATACCGGGACAGGGACCCCACGAGCAGTACTTC.

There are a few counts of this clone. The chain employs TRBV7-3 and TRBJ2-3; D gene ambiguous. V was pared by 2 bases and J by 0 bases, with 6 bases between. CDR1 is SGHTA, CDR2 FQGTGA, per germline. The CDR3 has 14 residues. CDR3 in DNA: TGTGCCAGCAGCTTATTCGGGAGCACAGATACGCAGTATTTT. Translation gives CASSLFGSTDTQYF.